These 22 T cell receptor beta chains originate from one sample sequenced in a study of CD8 T cells in ankylosing spondylitis. General study findings and limits: Ankylosing spondylitis blood appeared to carry a characteristic TCR beta motif of eight or nine highly homologous variants.

From the 5' RACE reads, TCRdb called clonotypes with MiXCR, one entry per CDR3 protein. The sample carries roughly 400,000 distinct CDR3 sequences, approximately 20% recorded once. No antigen is known for these receptors. The sequencing input was blood, either unsorted or a sorted T cell fraction (not recorded which). The receptor source for this set is a male donor with ankylosing spondylitis.

The V call is TRBV2, the J call TRBJ2-1, with 10 bases aligning to TRBD2. CDR3 length: 15 residues. The V segment lost 1 base and the J segment 7 bases; nucleotides outside the gene matches: 4. CDR1 is SNHLY, CDR2 FYNNEI, per germline. The CDR3 here is CASSEGLAGANEQFF. CDR3 nucleotide sequence: TGTGCCAGCAGTGAAGGGCTAGCGGGAGCTAATGAGCAGTTCTTC.

This clonotype appeared a few times. V is TRBV20-1 and J is TRBJ2-7, with D possibly being TRBD2 (5 bases). Germline V gene lookup returns CDR1 DFQATT and CDR2 SNEGSKA (reference sequence). This CDR3 spans 11 amino acids. Trimming removed 4 bases at V and 4 bases at J, with 8 bases between. CDR3 nucleotide sequence: TGCAGTGCTACCTTAGCGTACGAGCAGTACTTC. It yields the protein CSATLAYEQYF.

This clonotype has a handful of counts. The chain combines TRBV29-1 with TRBJ1-2; TRBD1 might be the D (5 bases). Germline-derived CDR1 and CDR2 are SQVTM and ANQGSEA. The CDR3 has 12 amino acids. V lost 8 bases to trimming and J lost 3 bases, with 13 bases between them. CDR3 bases: TGCAGCCATGCTGTAGGGGACTATGGCTACACCTTC. Its translation: CSHAVGDYGYTF.

The chain joins TRBV3-1 to TRBJ1-1; D is uncertain. Trimming removed 1 base from V and 4 bases from J, with 10 bases in between. The CDR3 spans 14 residues. Looked up from germline, CDR1 is LGHDT and CDR2 is YNNKEL (reference sequence). The CDR3 region has the DNA TGTGCCAGCAGCCAAGGAACCTTTTTCACTGAAGCTTTCTTT. Encoded protein: CASSQGTFFTEAFF.

This chain joins TRBV12-3 or TRBV12-4 and TRBJ2-1; 12 bases map to TRBD2. There are 15 residues in the CDR3. The V gene end was trimmed by 4 bases and the J gene end by 8 bases; junction bases not matched to a gene: 6. This chain's CDR3 is CASSSRTSGTDEQFF. In DNA form, the CDR3 reads TGTGCCAGCAGTTCCCGGACTAGCGGGACCGATGAGCAGTTCTTC.

The chain uses TRBV28 and TRBJ1-2, with 8 bases identical to TRBD1. The CDR3 extends over 13 amino acids. J lost 4 bases, V lost 11 bases, and 9 bases had no gene match. In germline, CDR1 is MDHEN, CDR2 SYDVKM. As DNA, the CDR3 is TGTGCCGGCAACTCCCAGGGGGCCTATGGCTACACCTTC. Encoded protein: CAGNSQGAYGYTF.

This clonotype was counted a few times. The chain recombines TRBV5-5 with TRBJ2-3; D ambiguous. CDR1 SGHKS and CDR2 YYEKEE come from the germline V gene (reference sequence). The V end was cut by 4 bases, the J end by 0 bases, with 6 bases between. CDR3 length equals 13 residues. CDR3 protein: CASSVGSTDTQYF. CDR3 nucleotide sequence: TGTGCCAGCAGCGTGGGGAGCACAGATACGCAGTATTTT.

This clonotype was seen a few times. The CDR3 DNA is TGCAGTGCTAGAGAAGCGGGAGGGCCCCCTTACGAGCAGTACTTC. The encoded protein is CSAREAGGPPYEQYF. The gene calls are TRBV20-1 and TRBJ2-7; 10 bases are a match to TRBD2. The CDR3 runs 15 residues. The germline gives CDR1 DFQATT, CDR2 SNEGSKA (reference sequence). V shed 0 bases, J shed 4 bases, and the junction held 6 bases outside the gene matches.

This clonotype was detected only a few times. V gene TRBV6-1 combines with J gene TRBJ1-5; D call uncertain. The CDR3 loop spans 14 amino acids. Germline loops: CDR1 MNHNS, CDR2 SASEGT. V gave up 4 bases and J gave up 0 bases, with 7 bases separating them. The CDR3 DNA sequence: TGTGCCAGCAGTGTAGATCATAGCAATCAGCCCCAGCATTTT. This translates into CASSVDHSNQPQHF.

This chain joins TRBV5-1 and TRBJ1-2; D is uncertain. This CDR3 is built from 14 residues. V lost 0 bases to trimming and J lost 8 bases, with 14 bases between them. The germline gives CDR1 SGHRS, CDR2 YFSETQ. The CDR3 reads CASSLDPTGEGYTF. CDR3 bases: TGCGCCAGCAGCTTGGATCCGACGGGTGAGGGCTACACCTTC.

This chain joins TRBV20-1 and TRBJ2-7, with D unresolved. Deletions cut 1 base from V and 3 bases from J, with 10 bases between. This CDR3 comprises 13 residues. Germline assignment: CDR1 DFQATT and CDR2 SNEGSKA (reference sequence). CDR3 nucleotides: TGCAGTGCTAGAGTGTCAACCCGCTACGAGCAGTACTTC. Its translation: CSARVSTRYEQYF.

The chain uses TRBV29-1 and TRBJ2-1; 9 positions agree with TRBD1. V shed 1 base, J shed 2 bases, and the junction held 6 bases outside the gene matches. This CDR3 comprises 16 residues. Germline-derived CDR1 and CDR2 are SQVTM and ANQGSEA. CDR3 residues: CSVEVRTGVTYNEQFF. CDR3 sequence (DNA): TGCAGCGTTGAAGTGAGGACAGGGGTCACCTACAATGAGCAGTTCTTC.

This clonotype was found a few times. V is TRBV28 and J is TRBJ2-2; TRBD1 is a possible D gene (6 bases). This CDR3 has 14 residues. Germline V CDR1 and CDR2: MDHEN, SYDVKM. The V end lost 10 bases, the J end lost 7 bases, and 19 bases lay between the germline ends. The CDR3 spells CAIPATGRNGELFF. The CDR3 nucleotides are TGTGCCATCCCGGCTACAGGGCGGAACGGGGAGCTGTTTTTT.

This clonotype showed up just a few times. The rearrangement joins TRBV12-3 or TRBV12-4 to TRBJ2-1; no firm D call. The V end lost 3 bases, the J end lost 10 bases, and 7 bases lay between the germline ends. CDR3 length equals 11 residues. The CDR3 region is CASSFLGEQFF. The CDR3 DNA reads as TGTGCCAGCAGTTTTCTCGGGGAGCAGTTCTTC.

The table lists this clonotype with a few counts. The chain carries TRBV10-2 and TRBJ1-2, with TRBD1 matching over 11 bases. CDR1 WSHSY and CDR2 SAAADI come from the germline V gene. This CDR3 comprises 13 residues. The junction had 3 bases not matched to a gene; V was cut back by 6 bases and J by 6 bases. The CDR3 DNA reads as TGCGCCAGCAGGGACAGGGGGCAGGATGGCTACACCTTC. It specifies CASRDRGQDGYTF.

This clonotype was recorded a few times. V and J are TRBV2 and TRBJ2-3, with D maybe TRBD2 (6 bases). This CDR3 is 14 amino acids long. Germline V gene lookup returns CDR1 SNHLY and CDR2 FYNNEI. V was clipped by 8 bases and J by 7 bases, with 19 bases between them. The CDR3 nucleotides are TGTGCCAGCGGGGTGGCACTAGCAGGGCATACGCAGTATTTT. Its translation is CASGVALAGHTQYF.

The chain links TRBV10-3 to TRBJ1-2, with D perhaps TRBD1 (5 bases). This CDR3 is 16 amino acids long. The V end lost 3 bases, the J end lost 3 bases, and 17 bases lay between the germline ends. Germline-derived CDR1 and CDR2 are ENHRY and SYGVKD. The CDR3: CAISETGGGWYYGYTF. CDR3 sequence (DNA): TGTGCCATCAGTGAAACAGGAGGAGGATGGTACTATGGCTACACCTTC.

The table lists this clonotype with many counts. The chain uses TRBV29-1 and TRBJ2-3; 7 nucleotides line up with TRBD1. V lost 7 bases and J lost 0; bases outside the gene matches: 7. Germline loops: CDR1 SQVTM, CDR2 ANQGSEA. The CDR3 is made up of 14 amino acids. CDR3 sequence: CSAAGTASTDTQYF. The CDR3 DNA reads as TGCAGCGCGGCCGGGACAGCGAGCACAGATACGCAGTATTTT.

This clonotype was counted only a few times. The genes are TRBV12-3 or TRBV12-4 and TRBJ1-2; D might be TRBD1 (6 bases). There are 16 residues in the CDR3. The germline V and J ends were trimmed by 4 bases and 4 bases, with 19 bases remaining between them. CDR3 in amino acids: CASSSRESQGIYGYTF. CDR3 nucleotide sequence: TGTGCCAGCAGTTCACGGGAATCACAGGGAATCTATGGCTACACCTTC.

This clonotype was seen only once. The rearrangement joins TRBV5-1 to TRBJ2-1, with 13 positions matching TRBD2. This CDR3 has 17 residues. V gave up 4 bases and J gave up 4 bases; unmatched junction bases: 8. Germline V gene data show CDR1 as SGHRS and CDR2 as YFSETQ. CDR3 in DNA: TGCGCCAGCAGCCGAGAACCGGGACTAGCGGGGTACAATGAGCAGTTCTTC. Encoded protein: CASSREPGLAGYNEQFF. Variable domain in full (rest from reference TRBV5-1 and TRBJ2-1): KAGVTQTPRYLIKTRGQQVTLSCSPISGHRSVSWYQQTPGQGLQFLFEYFSETQRNKGNFPGRFSGRQFSNSRSEMNVSTLELGDSALYLCASSREPGLAGYNEQFFGPGTRLTVL.

This clonotype has a handful of counts. This chain joins TRBV28 and TRBJ2-7, with D possibly being TRBD2 (5 bases). Trimming cost V 10 bases and J 2 bases, with 15 bases left between them. Germline CDR1 and CDR2: MDHEN and SYDVKM. CDR3 size: 13 residues. The CDR3 sequence: CATRGTVAYEQYF. CDR3 DNA: TGTGCCACTCGGGGAACAGTAGCCTACGAGCAGTACTTC.

This clonotype was seen only a few times. This chain connects TRBV6-6 to TRBJ1-6, with 7 bases aligning to TRBD1. Germline lookup yields CDR1 MNHNY and CDR2 SVGAGI (reference sequence). Trimming took 6 bases from V and 9 from J; bases not matched to a gene: 8. This CDR3 is built from 14 residues. CDR3 sequence: CASSLTGVTSPLHF. DNA for the CDR3: TGTGCCAGCAGCCTAACAGGGGTTACTTCACCCCTCCACTTT.